Below, 21 T cell receptor beta chains from the same sample are listed, as sequenced in a study of shared clonotypes between healthy human individuals. Method: immunoSEQ multiplex PCR; TCRdb's copy keeps in-frame clones and lacks some. The sample has 550,000 to 800,000 clones, less than 95% seen once. Material: memory CD8+ T cells from PBMCs. Indicated subset: CD45RO+ cells pooled with CCR7-negative TemRA cells. The receptors were sampled from a man younger than 30 in good health. Some clones in this sample may be carry-over from other donors' samples.

The CDR3 DNA reads as TGTGCCAGCAGTCAGACAGGGCTTACCTACAATGAGCAGTTCTTC. Amino acids: CASSQTGLTYNEQFF. This chain links TRBV28 with TRBJ2-1, with 7 bases lining up with TRBD1. The V gene's germline CDR1 is MDHEN and CDR2 SYDVKM. The CDR3 sequence is 15 residues long. Losses at the gene ends were 5 bases for V and 2 bases for J; bases not matched to a gene: 6.

The rearrangement joins TRBV5-1 to TRBJ1-1; D is perhaps TRBD1 (5 bases). The CDR3 extends over 14 amino acids. From germline, CDR1 is SGHRS and CDR2 YFSETQ. V was clipped by 1 base and J by 5 bases, with 12 bases between them. The chain's CDR3 is CASSLTGVGTEAFF. CDR3 nucleotide sequence: TGCGCCAGCAGCTTGACAGGCGTAGGGACTGAAGCTTTCTTT.

About this clone itself: This sample also contains other DNA sequences that code for the same CDR3. The V and J genes are TRBV13 and TRBJ2-7; D remains unclear. The CDR3 consists of 13 residues. Trimming pared 2 bases from V and 0 bases from J, leaving 5 bases between. The germline V gene encodes CDR1 PRHDT and CDR2 FYEKMQ (reference sequence). CDR3 amino acids: CASSLRLSYEQYF. CDR3 coding DNA: TGTGCCAGCAGCTTAAGGCTCTCCTACGAGCAGTACTTC.

V usage is TRBV25-1 and J usage is TRBJ2-2, with D maybe TRBD1 (5 bases). V lost 3 bases to trimming and J lost 4 bases, with 15 bases between them. The CDR3 has 16 residues. Germline lookup yields CDR1 MGHDK and CDR2 SYGVNS. For the CDR3, the DNA is TGTGCCAGCAGTGATAAGAAAGGGGCTAGCACCGGGGAGCTGTTTTTT. Its translation: CASSDKKGASTGELFF.

The V and J genes are TRBV4-3 and TRBJ2-1; possible D gene TRBD1, 7 bases. V was clipped by 0 bases and J by 4 bases, with 28 bases between them. Germline CDR1 reads LGHNA; CDR2 reads YSLEER. This CDR3 is 21 amino acids long. The CDR3 bases are TGCGCCAGCAGCCAAGATGTGCAGGGGGAGGCCCTTACGGTCCCGTACAATGAGCAGTTCTTC. Protein: CASSQDVQGEALTVPYNEQFF.

V is TRBV5-1 and J is TRBJ2-5; 7 positions agree with TRBD1. The CDR3 loop spans 16 amino acids. Germline CDR1 and CDR2: SGHRS and YFSETQ. V trimming: 1 base; J trimming: 2 bases; junction bases outside the gene matches: 8. Written as DNA, the CDR3 is TGCGCCAGCAGCTTGCCCCGGGACAGCGTACAAGAGACCCAGTACTTC. It encodes CASSLPRDSVQETQYF.

This chain joins TRBV7-2 and TRBJ1-2; 9 nucleotides match TRBD1. Germline trimming cut 3 bases from V and 4 bases from J; bases unmatched to any gene: 12. The CDR3 sequence is 17 residues long. CDR1 and CDR2 from the germline V gene are SGHTA and FQGNSA. CDR3 nucleotide sequence: TGTGCCAGCAGCTTCTTAGGGTGGACAGGGGCAGCCTATGGCTACACCTTC. Amino acid sequence: CASSFLGWTGAAYGYTF. The whole variable domain, filled in from reference TRBV7-2 and TRBJ1-2, reads GAGVSQSPSNKVTEKGKDVELRCDPISGHTALYWYRQSLGQGLEFLIYFQGNSAPDKSGLPSDRFSAERTGGSVSTLTIQRTQQEDSAVYLCASSFLGWTGAAYGYTFGSGTRLTVV.

This sequence joins TRBV7-3 and TRBJ2-2; D is unclear. The germline V gene has CDR1 SGHTA and CDR2 FQGTGA. Between the trimmed V and J ends, which lost 4 bases and 5 bases, there was a span of 11 bases. The CDR3 runs 14 residues. CDR3 sequence reads: CASSSIPATGELFF. Written as DNA, the CDR3 is TGTGCCAGCAGCTCCATCCCCGCTACCGGGGAGCTGTTTTTT.

This chain joins TRBV5-6 and TRBJ1-1; the D is unclear. This CDR3 spans 17 amino acids. CDR1 and CDR2 (germline): SGHDT, YYEEEE. Trimming took 0 bases from V and 2 from J, leaving 17 bases between them. The chain's CDR3 is CASSLVGVPAANTEAFF. DNA for the CDR3: TGTGCCAGCAGCTTGGTGGGTGTGCCCGCGGCAAACACTGAAGCTTTCTTT. The whole variable domain, remainder taken from reference TRBV5-6 and TRBJ1-1, is DAGVTQSPTHLIKTRGQQVTLRCSPKSGHDTVSWYQQALGQGPQFIFQYYEEEERQRGNFPDRFSGHQFPNYSSELNVNALLLGDSALYLCASSLVGVPAANTEAFFGQGTRLTVV.

The V and J genes are TRBV27 and TRBJ2-7, with D unresolved. The CDR3 length is 14 residues. The V end lost 6 bases, the J end lost 3 bases, and 15 bases lay between the germline ends. Germline V gene lookup returns CDR1 MNHEY and CDR2 SMNVEV (reference sequence). CDR3 sequence reads: CASSVGSSYYEQYF. The CDR3, as DNA: TGTGCCAGCAGCGTTGGCAGTAGTTACTACGAGCAGTACTTC.

This chain connects TRBV15 to TRBJ2-2, with 7 bases identical to TRBD2. The CDR3 totals 17 residues. V lost 0 bases, J lost 7 bases, and 11 bases stayed unmatched. Germline assignment: CDR1 LNHNV and CDR2 YYDKDF (reference sequence). This CDR3 is CATSRDRLAGAHGELFF. The CDR3 DNA reads as TGTGCCACCAGCAGAGATCGACTAGCTGGGGCCCACGGGGAGCTGTTTTTT.

This chain connects TRBV19 to TRBJ2-1; maybe TRBD2 (6 bases). This CDR3 is 13 amino acids long. Per germline, CDR1 LNHDA and CDR2 SQIVND (reference sequence). V was cut by 6 bases and J by 3 bases, with 9 bases left in between. The DNA of the CDR3 is TGTGCCAGTAGCTCGGGACTCTACAATGAGCAGTTCTTC. Amino acids: CASSSGLYNEQFF.

The J gene is TRBJ2-7, the V gene TRBV30; D is possibly TRBD1 or TRBD2 (7 bases each). This CDR3 comprises 14 residues. CDR1 GTSNPN and CDR2 SVGIG come from the germline V gene (reference sequence). V lost 0 bases and J lost 5, with 14 bases in between. CDR3 sequence reads: CAWSVGEGADEQYF. CDR3 coding DNA: TGTGCCTGGAGTGTAGGGGAGGGGGCGGACGAGCAGTACTTC.

The V gene is TRBV7-3, the J gene TRBJ2-5; D remains unclear. Trimming removed 1 base from V and 0 bases from J, with 3 bases in between. CDR1 and CDR2 from the germline V gene are SGHTA and FQGTGA. The CDR3 covers 13 residues. CDR3 amino acids: CASSLRDQETQYF. The CDR3 DNA reads TGTGCCAGCAGCTTAAGGGACCAAGAGACCCAGTACTTC.

The chain links TRBV29-1 to TRBJ2-7; TRBD2 is a possible D gene (6 bases). The germline gives CDR1 SQVTM, CDR2 ANQGSEA. The CDR3 consists of 14 residues. The V and J ends lost 6 bases and 5 bases respectively, with 20 bases between them. As DNA, the CDR3 is TGCAGCGTCCTGGGACTTCCGCGCGGGAACGAGCAGTACTTC. Its protein is CSVLGLPRGNEQYF.

Note on this clone: A much larger clone is a single base away; this may be a read error. The gene calls are TRBV11-3 and TRBJ2-7; no reliable D call. Trimming took off 3 bases at V and 0 bases at J, with 3 bases between the two ends. CDR1 SGHNT and CDR2 YENEEA come from the germline V gene. This CDR3 is 12 amino acids long. As DNA, the CDR3 is TGTGCCAGCAGCTTGACCTCCTACGAGCAGTACTTC. This codes for CASSLTSYEQYF. Looking up the rest from reference TRBV11-3 and TRBJ2-7 gives the full variable domain: EAGVVQSPRYKIIEKKQPVAFWCNPISGHNTLYWYLQNLGQGPELLIRYENEEAVDDSQLPKDRFSAERLKGVDSTLKIQPAELGDSAVYLCASSLTSYEQYFGPGTRLTVT.

The chain links TRBV30 to TRBJ2-7, with a tentative D call TRBD2 (5 bases). CDR3 length equals 17 residues. Looked up from germline, CDR1 is GTSNPN and CDR2 is SVGIG (reference sequence). The ends were cut back, 2 bases at V and 3 bases at J, with 23 bases in the middle. The CDR3 sequence is CAWSPPLMERAHYEQYF. The CDR3 nucleotides read TGTGCCTGGAGTCCCCCCCTAATGGAGAGGGCCCACTACGAGCAGTACTTC.

The rearrangement joins TRBV28 to TRBJ2-2; maybe TRBD2 (6 bases). CDR3 size: 13 residues. Germline loops: CDR1 MDHEN, CDR2 SYDVKM. V gave up 4 bases and J gave up 4 bases, with 7 bases separating them. As DNA, the CDR3 is TGTGCCAGCAGTTGGCGGGGCACCGGGGAGCTGTTTTTT. Protein: CASSWRGTGELFF.

The chain combines TRBV5-1 with TRBJ2-7; perhaps TRBD1 as D (6 bases). Germline V gene lookup returns CDR1 SGHRS and CDR2 YFSETQ. Trimming took 4 bases from V and 3 from J, leaving 17 bases between them. The CDR3 extends over 15 amino acids. The CDR3 DNA reads as TGCGCCAGCAGCCAGGACGGGACACCCGGCTACGAGCAGTACTTC. The encoded protein is CASSQDGTPGYEQYF.

V usage is TRBV27 and J usage is TRBJ1-2; a weak D match, TRBD1 (6 bases). Trimming removed 6 bases at V and 4 bases at J, with 12 bases between. Germline V lookup: CDR1 MNHEY, CDR2 SMNVEV (reference sequence). This CDR3 comprises 13 residues. CDR3 sequence (DNA): TGTGCCAGCAGCAGCGGGGGGGCCTATGGCTACACCTTC. It codes for CASSSGGAYGYTF.

V is TRBV21-1 and J is TRBJ2-5; the listed D gene, TRBD1, was not tested against the DNA. TRBV21-1 is classified as a pseudogene. The CDR3 sequence is 17 residues long. CDR3 residues: CASSKDGSQGNWETQYF. CDR3 sequence (DNA): TGTGCCAGCAGCAAAGATGGTTCCCAGGGTAATTGGGAGACCCAGTACTTC.